This T cell receptor (beta chain) derives from a study of blood T cell repertoires in COVID-19. Whole-study context: COVID-19 samples from acute and convalescent phases originated in the United States, Italy and Spain.

The CDR3 is 15 residues long. Germline assignment: CDR1 ENHRY and CDR2 SYGVKD. The J segment lost 5 bases and the V segment lost 6 bases, leaving 7 bases of the junction unmatched. Authors' data handling: Quantification of nucleated cells was approximated via reference gene primer amplification. Generated by immunoSEQ multiplex PCR, the TCRdb table keeps only in-frame clones and is missing some. V and J calls and clone size are given by that table; D and trimming were obtained from the DNA. In the table there are over 25,000 clones, approximately 82% of which are singletons. The genes are TRBV10-3 and TRBJ2-5, with TRBD2 matching over 12 bases. Source material: peripheral blood. This clonotype originated in a human donor in a cohort sampled during active COVID-19. CDR3 loop: CAISRTSGAGETQYF. The CDR3 DNA is TGTGCCATCAGCCGGACTAGCGGGGCGGGGGAGACCCAGTACTTC.